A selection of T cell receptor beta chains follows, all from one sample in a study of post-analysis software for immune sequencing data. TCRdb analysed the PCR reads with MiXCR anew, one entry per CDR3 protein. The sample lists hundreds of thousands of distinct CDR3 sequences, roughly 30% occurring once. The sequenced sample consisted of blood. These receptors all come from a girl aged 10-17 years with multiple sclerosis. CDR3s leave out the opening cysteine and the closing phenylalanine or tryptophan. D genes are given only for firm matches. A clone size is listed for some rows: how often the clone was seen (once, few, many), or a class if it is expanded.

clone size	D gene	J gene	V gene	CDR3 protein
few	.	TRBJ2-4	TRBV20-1	SARGVPASIQY
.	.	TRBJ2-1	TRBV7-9	ASSLHTTYNEQF
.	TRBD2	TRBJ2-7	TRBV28	VSSLPLIAGGTYEQY
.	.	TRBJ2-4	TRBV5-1	ASTPSGVTGNTKNIQY
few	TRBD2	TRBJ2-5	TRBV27	ASSLGGLAGGRGTQY
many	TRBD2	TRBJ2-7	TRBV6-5	ASTRSGGTYEQY
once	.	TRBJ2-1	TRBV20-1	SARDGLGTSYNEQF
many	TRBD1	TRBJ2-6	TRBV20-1	SARARDRESSGANVLT
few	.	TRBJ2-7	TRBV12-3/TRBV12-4	ASTLDIAYEQY
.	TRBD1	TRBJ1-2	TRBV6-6	ASSFIPGQGPDYGYT